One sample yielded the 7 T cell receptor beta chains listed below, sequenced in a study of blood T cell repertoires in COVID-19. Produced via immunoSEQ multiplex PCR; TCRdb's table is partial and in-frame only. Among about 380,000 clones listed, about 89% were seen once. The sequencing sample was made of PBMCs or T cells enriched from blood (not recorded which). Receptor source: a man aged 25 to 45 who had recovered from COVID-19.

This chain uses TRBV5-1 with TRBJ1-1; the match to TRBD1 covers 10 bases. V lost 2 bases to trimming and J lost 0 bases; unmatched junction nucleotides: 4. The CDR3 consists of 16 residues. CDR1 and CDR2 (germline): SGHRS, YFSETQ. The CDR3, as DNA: TGCGCCAGCAGCTTAGGGACAGGGGCGCTGAACACTGAAGCTTTCTTT. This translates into CASSLGTGALNTEAFF. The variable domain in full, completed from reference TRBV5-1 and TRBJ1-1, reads KAGVTQTPRYLIKTRGQQVTLSCSPISGHRSVSWYQQTPGQGLQFLFEYFSETQRNKGNFPGRFSGRQFSNSRSEMNVSTLELGDSALYLCASSLGTGALNTEAFFGQGTRLTVV.

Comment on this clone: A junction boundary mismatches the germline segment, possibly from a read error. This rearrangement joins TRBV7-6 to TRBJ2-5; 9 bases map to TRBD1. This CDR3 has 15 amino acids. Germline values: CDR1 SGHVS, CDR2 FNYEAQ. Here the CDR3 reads CAGSLSTGGDGTQYF. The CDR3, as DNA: TGTGCCGGCAGCCTAAGTACAGGGGGCGACGGGACCCAGTACTTC.

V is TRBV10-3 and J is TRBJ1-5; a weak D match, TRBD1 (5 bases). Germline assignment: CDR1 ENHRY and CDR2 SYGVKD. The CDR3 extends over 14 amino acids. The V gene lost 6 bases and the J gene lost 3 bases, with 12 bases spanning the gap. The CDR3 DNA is TGTGCCATCAGGGCTACAGGATCCAATCAGCCCCAGCATTTT. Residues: CAIRATGSNQPQHF.

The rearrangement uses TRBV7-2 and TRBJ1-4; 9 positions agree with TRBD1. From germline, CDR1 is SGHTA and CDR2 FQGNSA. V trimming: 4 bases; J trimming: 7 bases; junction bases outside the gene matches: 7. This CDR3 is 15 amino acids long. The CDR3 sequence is CASSWIQGAGEKLFF. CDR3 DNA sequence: TGTGCCAGCAGCTGGATACAGGGGGCAGGTGAAAAACTGTTTTTT.

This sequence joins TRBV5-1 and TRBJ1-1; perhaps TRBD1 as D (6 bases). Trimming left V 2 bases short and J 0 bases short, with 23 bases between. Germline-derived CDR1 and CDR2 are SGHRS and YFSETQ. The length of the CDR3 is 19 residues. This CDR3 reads CASSFAFAGTTTMNTEAFF. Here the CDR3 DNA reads TGCGCCAGCAGCTTCGCTTTTGCCGGGACAACTACCATGAACACTGAAGCTTTCTTT.

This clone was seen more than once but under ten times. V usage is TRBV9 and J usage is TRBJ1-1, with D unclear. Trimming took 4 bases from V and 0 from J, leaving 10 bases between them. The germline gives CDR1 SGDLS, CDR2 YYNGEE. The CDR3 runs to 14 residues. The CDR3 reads CASSPTGLNTEAFF. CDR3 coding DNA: TGTGCCAGCAGCCCCACCGGTCTGAACACTGAAGCTTTCTTT.

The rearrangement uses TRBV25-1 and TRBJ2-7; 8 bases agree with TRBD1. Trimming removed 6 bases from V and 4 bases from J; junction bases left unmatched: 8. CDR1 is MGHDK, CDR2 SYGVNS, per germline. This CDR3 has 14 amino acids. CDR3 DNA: TGTGCCAGCAGGGAGACAGGGGCGCTTTACGAGCAGTACTTC. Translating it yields CASRETGALYEQYF.